The present entry profiles one TCR beta chain with its context. The antigen is unknown. A deep-level run was used for the assay. Genomic DNA (from each subset) was split evenly across several immunoSEQ plates. The data were produced by immunoSEQ multiplex PCR, yet TCRdb's version contains in-frame clones alone and is incomplete. The sample has roughly 2.5 million clones, roughly 92% seen once. This record comes from a study of shared clonotypes between healthy human individuals. About the research overall: The composition of the donors was a couple of women and three men aged 18 to 49. Study-wide findings and caveats: The generation probabilities recorded for non-shared clonotypes fell below those of clonotypes shared by all four donors.

The V and J ends lost 7 bases and 4 bases respectively, with 13 bases between them. The CDR3 extends over 14 amino acids. Per the germline V gene, CDR1 is LNHDA and CDR2 is SQIVND (reference sequence). This chain links TRBV19 with TRBJ2-2; maybe TRBD2 (6 bases). This clonotype was sampled from a man aged 18 to 30 in good health. Sequencing input: naive CD4+ T cells sorted from blood. Subset described: CD45RA+ positively selected. CDR3 sequence (DNA): TGTGCCAGTATTCGGGCGGGGACCACCGGGGAGCTGTTTTTT. Its translation is CASIRAGTTGELFF.